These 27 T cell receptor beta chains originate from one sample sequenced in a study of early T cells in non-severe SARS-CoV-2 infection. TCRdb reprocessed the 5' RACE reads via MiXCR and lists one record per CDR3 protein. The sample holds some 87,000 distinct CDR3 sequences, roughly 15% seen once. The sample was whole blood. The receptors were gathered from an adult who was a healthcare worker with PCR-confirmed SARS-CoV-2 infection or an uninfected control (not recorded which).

CDR3 amino acids: CASRSQNNSPLHF. The CDR3 DNA reads as TGTGCCAGCAGATCACAAAATAATTCACCCCTCCACTTT. The chain uses TRBV6-5 and TRBJ1-6; D remains unclear. The V gene's germline CDR1 is MNHEY and CDR2 SVGAGI. Trimming removed 6 bases at V and 5 bases at J, with 8 bases between. CDR3 length equals 13 residues.

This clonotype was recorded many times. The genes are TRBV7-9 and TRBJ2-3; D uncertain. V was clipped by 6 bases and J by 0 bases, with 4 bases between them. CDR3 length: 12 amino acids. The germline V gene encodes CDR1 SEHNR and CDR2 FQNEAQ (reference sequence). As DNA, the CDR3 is TGTGCCAGCAGTTCTAGCACAGATACGCAGTATTTT. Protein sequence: CASSSSTDTQYF.

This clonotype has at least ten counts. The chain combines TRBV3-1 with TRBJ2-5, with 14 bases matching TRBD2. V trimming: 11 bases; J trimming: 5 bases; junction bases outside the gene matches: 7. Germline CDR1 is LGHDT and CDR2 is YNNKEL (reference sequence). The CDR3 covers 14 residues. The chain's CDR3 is CASGTSGGSETQYF. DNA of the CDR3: TGTGCCTCCGGGACTAGCGGGGGCTCGGAGACCCAGTACTTC.

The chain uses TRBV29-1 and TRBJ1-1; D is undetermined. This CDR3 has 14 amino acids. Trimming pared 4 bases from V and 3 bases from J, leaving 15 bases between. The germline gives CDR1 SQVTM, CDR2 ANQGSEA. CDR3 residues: CSVGGILGHTEAFF. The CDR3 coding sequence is TGCAGCGTTGGAGGGATCCTCGGCCACACTGAAGCTTTCTTT.

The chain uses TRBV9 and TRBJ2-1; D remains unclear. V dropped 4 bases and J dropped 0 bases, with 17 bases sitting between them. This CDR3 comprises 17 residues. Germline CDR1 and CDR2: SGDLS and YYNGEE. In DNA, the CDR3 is TGTGCCAGCAGCCTCAGTCCGAACTCAGCCTCCTACAATGAGCAGTTCTTC. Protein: CASSLSPNSASYNEQFF. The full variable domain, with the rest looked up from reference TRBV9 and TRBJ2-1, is DSGVTQTPKHLITATGQRVTLRCSPRSGDLSVYWYQQSLDQGLQFLIQYYNGEERAKGNILERFSAQQFPDLHSELNLSSLELGDSALYFCASSLSPNSASYNEQFFGPGTRLTVL.

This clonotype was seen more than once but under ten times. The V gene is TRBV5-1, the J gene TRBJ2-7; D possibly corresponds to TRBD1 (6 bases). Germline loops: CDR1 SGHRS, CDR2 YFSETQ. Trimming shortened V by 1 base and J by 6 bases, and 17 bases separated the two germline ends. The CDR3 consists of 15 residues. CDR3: CASSLRGTVDGEQYF. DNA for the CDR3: TGCGCCAGCAGCTTGAGGGGGACCGTCGACGGCGAGCAGTACTTC.

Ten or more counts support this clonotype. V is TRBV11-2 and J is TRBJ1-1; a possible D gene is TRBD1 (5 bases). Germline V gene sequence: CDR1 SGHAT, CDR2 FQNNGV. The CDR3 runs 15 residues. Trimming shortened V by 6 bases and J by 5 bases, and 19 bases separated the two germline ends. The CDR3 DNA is TGTGCCAGCAGTCGGGGAGAGGGGTGGAGTACTGAAGCTTTCTTT. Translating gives CASSRGEGWSTEAFF. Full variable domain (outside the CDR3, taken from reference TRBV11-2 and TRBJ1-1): EAGVAQSPRYKIIEKRQSVAFWCNPISGHATLYWYQQILGQGPKLLIQFQNNGVVDDSQLPKDRFSAERLKGVDSTLKIQPAKLEDSAVYLCASSRGEGWSTEAFFGQGTRLTVV.

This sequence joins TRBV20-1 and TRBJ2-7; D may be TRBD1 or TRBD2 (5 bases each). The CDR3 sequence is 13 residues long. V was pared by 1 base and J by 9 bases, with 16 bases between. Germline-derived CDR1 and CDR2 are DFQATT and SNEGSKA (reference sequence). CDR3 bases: TGCAGTGCTAGAGGGGGGATCCGATTAAGGCAGTACTTC. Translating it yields CSARGGIRLRQYF.

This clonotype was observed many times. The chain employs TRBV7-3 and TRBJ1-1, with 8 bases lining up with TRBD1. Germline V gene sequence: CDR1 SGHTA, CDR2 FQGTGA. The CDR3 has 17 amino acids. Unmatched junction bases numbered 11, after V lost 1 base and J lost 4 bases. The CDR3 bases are TGTGCCAGCAGCTTAAATCCCCAGGACAGGGCAGGCACTGAAGCTTTCTTT. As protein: CASSLNPQDRAGTEAFF.

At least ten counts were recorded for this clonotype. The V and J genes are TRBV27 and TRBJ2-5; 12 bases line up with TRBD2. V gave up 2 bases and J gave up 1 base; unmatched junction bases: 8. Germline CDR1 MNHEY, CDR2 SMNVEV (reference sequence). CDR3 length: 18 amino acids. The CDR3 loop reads CASSLRTSGASAQETQYF. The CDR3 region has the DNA TGTGCCAGCAGTTTACGGACTAGCGGGGCCAGCGCCCAAGAGACCCAGTACTTC.

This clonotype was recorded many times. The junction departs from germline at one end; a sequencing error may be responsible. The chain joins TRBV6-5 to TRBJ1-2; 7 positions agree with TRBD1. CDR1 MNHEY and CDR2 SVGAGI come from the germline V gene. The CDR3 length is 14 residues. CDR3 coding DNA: TGTGCCAGCATTTACTCGACAGGGACCTATGGCTACACCTTC. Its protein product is CASIYSTGTYGYTF.

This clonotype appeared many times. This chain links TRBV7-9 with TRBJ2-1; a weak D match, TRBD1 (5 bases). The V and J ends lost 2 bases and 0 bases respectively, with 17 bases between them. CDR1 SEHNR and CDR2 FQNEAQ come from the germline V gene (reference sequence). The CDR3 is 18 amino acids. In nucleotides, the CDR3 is TGTGCCAGCAGCTTACCCCAGGGCGCATTCAGCTCCTACAATGAGCAGTTCTTC. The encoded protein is CASSLPQGAFSSYNEQFF.

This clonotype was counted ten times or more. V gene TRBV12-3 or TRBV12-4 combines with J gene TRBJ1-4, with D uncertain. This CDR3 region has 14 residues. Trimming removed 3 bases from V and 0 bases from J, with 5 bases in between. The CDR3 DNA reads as TGTGCCAGCAGTTTCCGGTCAACTAATGAAAAACTGTTTTTT. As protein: CASSFRSTNEKLFF.

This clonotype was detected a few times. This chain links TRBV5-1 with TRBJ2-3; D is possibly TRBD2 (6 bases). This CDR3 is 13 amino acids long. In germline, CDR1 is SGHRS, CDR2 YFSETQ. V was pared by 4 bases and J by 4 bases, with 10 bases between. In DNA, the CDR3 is TGCGCCAGCAGCACCGGGAGCGCAGATACGCAGTATTTT. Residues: CASSTGSADTQYF.

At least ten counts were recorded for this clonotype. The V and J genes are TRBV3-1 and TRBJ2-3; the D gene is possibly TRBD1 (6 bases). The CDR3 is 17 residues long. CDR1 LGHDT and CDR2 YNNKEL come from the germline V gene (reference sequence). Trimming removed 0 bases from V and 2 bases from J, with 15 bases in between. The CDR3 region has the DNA TGTGCCAGCAGCCAAGATAGATCGGCAGGGGCCACAGATACGCAGTATTTT. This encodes CASSQDRSAGATDTQYF.

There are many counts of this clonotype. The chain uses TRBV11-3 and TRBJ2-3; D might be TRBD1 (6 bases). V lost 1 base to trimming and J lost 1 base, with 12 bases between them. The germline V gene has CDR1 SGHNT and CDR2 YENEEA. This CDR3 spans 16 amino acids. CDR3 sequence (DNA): TGTGCCAGCAGCTTAGGGACAGCCAGGGGCACAGATACGCAGTATTTT. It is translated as CASSLGTARGTDTQYF.

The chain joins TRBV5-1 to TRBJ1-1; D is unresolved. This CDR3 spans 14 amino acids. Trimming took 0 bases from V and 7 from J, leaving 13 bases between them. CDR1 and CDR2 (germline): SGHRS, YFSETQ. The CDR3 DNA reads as TGCGCCAGCAGCTTGGAGGCTACCCGGGTTGAAGCTTTCTTT. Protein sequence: CASSLEATRVEAFF. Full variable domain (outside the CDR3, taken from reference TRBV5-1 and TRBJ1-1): KAGVTQTPRYLIKTRGQQVTLSCSPISGHRSVSWYQQTPGQGLQFLFEYFSETQRNKGNFPGRFSGRQFSNSRSEMNVSTLELGDSALYLCASSLEATRVEAFFGQGTRLTVV.

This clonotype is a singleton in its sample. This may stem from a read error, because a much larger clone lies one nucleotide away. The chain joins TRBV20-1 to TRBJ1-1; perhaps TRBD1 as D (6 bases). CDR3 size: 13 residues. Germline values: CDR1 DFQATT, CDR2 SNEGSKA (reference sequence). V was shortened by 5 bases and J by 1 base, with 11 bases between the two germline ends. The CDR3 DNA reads TGCAGTGCTCGCGGGGGGGCGAACACTGAAGCTTTCTTT. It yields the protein CSARGGANTEAFF.

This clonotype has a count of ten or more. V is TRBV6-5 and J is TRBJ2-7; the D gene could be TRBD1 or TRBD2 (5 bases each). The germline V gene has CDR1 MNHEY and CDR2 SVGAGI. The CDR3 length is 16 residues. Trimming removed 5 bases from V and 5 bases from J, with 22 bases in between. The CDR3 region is CASSPPAGSPRDEQYF. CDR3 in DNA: TGTGCCAGCAGTCCCCCGGCAGGGTCCCCGCGGGACGAGCAGTACTTC.

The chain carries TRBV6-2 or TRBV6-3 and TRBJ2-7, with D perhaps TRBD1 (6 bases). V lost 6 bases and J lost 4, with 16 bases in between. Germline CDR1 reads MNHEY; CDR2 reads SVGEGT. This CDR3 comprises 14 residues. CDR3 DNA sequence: TGTGCCAGCAGACCCGGGACAAGACTTTACGAGCAGTACTTC. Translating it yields CASRPGTRLYEQYF.

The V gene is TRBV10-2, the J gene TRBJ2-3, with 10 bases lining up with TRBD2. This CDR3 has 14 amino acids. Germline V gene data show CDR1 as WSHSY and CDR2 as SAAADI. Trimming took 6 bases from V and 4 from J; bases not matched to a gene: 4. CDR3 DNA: TGCGCCAGCAGAGCAGCGGGGGGGGCAGATACGCAGTATTTT. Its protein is CASRAAGGADTQYF.

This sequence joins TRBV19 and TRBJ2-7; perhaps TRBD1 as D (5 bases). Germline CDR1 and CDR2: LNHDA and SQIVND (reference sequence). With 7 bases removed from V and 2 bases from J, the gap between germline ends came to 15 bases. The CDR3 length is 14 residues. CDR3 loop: CASNDSLSAYEQYF. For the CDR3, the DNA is TGTGCCAGTAACGACAGCCTCTCCGCCTACGAGCAGTACTTC.

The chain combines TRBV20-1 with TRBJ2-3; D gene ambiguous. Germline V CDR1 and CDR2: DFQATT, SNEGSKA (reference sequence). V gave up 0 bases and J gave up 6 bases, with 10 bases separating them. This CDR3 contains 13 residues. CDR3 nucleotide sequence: TGCAGTGCTAGAGATCACCACCTCGATACGCAGTATTTT. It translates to CSARDHHLDTQYF.

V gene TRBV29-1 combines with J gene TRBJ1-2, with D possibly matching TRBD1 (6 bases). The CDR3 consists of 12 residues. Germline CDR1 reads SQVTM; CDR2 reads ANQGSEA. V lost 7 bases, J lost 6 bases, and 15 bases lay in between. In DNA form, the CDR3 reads TGCAGCGCTCGGGGGCTAAAGAATGGCTACACCTTC. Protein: CSARGLKNGYTF.

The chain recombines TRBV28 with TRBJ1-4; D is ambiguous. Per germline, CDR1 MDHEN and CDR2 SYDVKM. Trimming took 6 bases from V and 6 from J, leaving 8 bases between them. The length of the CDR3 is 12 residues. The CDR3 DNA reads TGTGCCAGCAGCGCCCGTGATGAAAAACTGTTTTTT. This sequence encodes CASSARDEKLFF.

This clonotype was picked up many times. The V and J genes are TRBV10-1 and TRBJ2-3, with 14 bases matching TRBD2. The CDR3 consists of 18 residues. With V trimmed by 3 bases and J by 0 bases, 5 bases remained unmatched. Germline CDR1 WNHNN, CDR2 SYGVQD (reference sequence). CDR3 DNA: TGCGCCAGCAGTGACGGGACTAGCGGGGGTTCTAGCACAGATACGCAGTATTTT. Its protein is CASSDGTSGGSSTDTQYF.

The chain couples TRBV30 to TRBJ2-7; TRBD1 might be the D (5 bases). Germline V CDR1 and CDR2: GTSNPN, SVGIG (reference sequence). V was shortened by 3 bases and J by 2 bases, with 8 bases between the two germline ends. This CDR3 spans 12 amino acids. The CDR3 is CAWRTATYEQYF. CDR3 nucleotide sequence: TGTGCCTGGAGGACAGCCACCTACGAGCAGTACTTC.